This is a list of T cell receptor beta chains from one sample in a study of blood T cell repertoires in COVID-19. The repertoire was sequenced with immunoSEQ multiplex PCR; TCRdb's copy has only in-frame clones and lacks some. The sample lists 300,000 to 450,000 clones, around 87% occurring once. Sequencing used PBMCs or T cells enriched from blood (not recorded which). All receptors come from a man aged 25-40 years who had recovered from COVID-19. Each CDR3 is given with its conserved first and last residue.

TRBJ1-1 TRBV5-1 CASSLALGTEAFF
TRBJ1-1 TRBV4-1 CASSPRETEAFF
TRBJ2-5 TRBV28 CASSSRRQGAGETQYF
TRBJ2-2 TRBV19 CASSIILARELFF
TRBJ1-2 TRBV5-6 CASSLGGNYGYTF
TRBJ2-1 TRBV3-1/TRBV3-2 CASSQRGGPYNEQFF
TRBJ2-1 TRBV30 CAWTSSGVSYNEQFF
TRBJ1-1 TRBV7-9 CASSLGRQGNTEAFF
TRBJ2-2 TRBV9 CASSVRGLGENTGELFF
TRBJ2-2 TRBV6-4 CASSAEQGFAGELFF
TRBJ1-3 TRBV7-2 CASSFDSSGRNTIYF
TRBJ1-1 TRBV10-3 CAISGRSVNTEAFF
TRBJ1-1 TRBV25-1 CASSELGRAGAEAFF
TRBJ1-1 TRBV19 CASHGLTNTEAFF
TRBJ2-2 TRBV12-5 CASGTSGGGTGELFF
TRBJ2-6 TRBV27 CASSRRSGQGVGGANVLTF
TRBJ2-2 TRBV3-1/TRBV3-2 CASSTQGGPTGELFF
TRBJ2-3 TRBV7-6 CASSPAGPTDTQYF
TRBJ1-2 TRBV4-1 CASSQIQGNYGYTF
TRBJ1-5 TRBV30 CAWTGDSNQPQHF
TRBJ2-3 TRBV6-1 CASSEFRGGTDTQYF
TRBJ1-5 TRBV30 CAWTEQGGQPQHF
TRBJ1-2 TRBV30 CAWSAGTEMNYGYTF
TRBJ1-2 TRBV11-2 CASSLEGLPNYGYTF
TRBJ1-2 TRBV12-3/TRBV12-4 CASDGGGGYTF
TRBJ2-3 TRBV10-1 CASRAGVSTDTQYF
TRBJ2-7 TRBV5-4 CASSFRFGDRYEQYF
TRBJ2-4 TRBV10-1 CASSSGTSGGPGIQYF
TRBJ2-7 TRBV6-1 CASSDSDRGPIGEQYF
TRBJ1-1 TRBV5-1 CASSLAPQMNTEAFF
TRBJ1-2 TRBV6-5 CASSYLQDNYGYTF
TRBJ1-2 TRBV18 CASSQTPDRASYGYTF
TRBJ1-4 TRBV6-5 CATNQGPDLGEKLFF
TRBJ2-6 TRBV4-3 CASSQDTGSSGANVLTF
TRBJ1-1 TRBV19 CASIPRRRDTEAFF
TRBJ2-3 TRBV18 CASSPRGGSRDTQYF
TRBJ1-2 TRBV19 CASSQTGGTSRGYTF
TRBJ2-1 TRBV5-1 CASSLGQIYNEQFF
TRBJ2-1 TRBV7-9 CASVEQWRQSYNEQFF
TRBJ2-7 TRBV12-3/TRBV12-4 CASSLRSYEQYF
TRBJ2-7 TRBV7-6 CASSLDERGEQYF
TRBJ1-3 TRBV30 CAWTGTGRNTIYF
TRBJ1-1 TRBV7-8 CASSFARDTEAFF
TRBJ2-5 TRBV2 CASITQGGSGETQYF
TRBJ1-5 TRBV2 CASRGQNSNQPQHF
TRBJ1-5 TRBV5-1 CASSLAGGQPQHF
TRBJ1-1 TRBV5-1 CASSLSPEMNTEAFF
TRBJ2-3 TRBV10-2 CASSVYSGGTDTQYF
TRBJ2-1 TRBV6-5 CASSFLEGFYNEQFF
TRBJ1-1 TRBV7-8 CASSPHLNTEAFF
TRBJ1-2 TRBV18 CASSLLDSFYGYTF
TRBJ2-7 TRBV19 CASKRQVNSYEQYF